The entry below gives a single TCR beta chain sequence along with its context. The target of this receptor is not known. Per-base quality was not reported, and no clone a single base away is much larger than it. These data come from a study of shared T cell receptors in the human thymus (dated by TCRdb to about 2021). As for the study more broadly: The study investigated the way shared, self-reactive T-cell receptor alpha chains are produced in the human thymus.

V is pared back by 2 bases and J by 6 bases, with 15 bases lying between the germline termini. Taken from the germline V gene (reference sequence), the CDR1 and CDR2 loops are GTSNPN and SVGIG. The cysteine opens and the phenylalanine closes a CDR3 of 14 amino acids. Only the CDR3 region is kept as DNA, spanning 42 bases read in frame from base 1. Library preparation was by the immunoSEQ multiplex PCR assay. TCRdb retrieved this table from immuneACCESS and kept in-frame rearrangements only. Not all clones are present; in checked studies, unresolved V genes account for under half, and no reason is known for the remainder. The sample yields roughly 410,000 clones; 85% to 95% were counted once. The ten largest account for around 0.018% of the sample.

Input material: thymocytes. The receptor was isolated from a human donor. In this chain, TRBV30 is recombined with TRBJ2-3; 6 matching bases give a weak D call of TRBD2. The nucleotides read TGTGCCTGGAGTCTACCACTAGGAGGGGATACGCAGTATTTT. This yields the protein CAWSLPLGGDTQYF.